This T cell receptor (beta chain) was found in a study of blood T cell repertoires in COVID-19. Study as a whole: The United States, Italy and Spain were the sources of the acute and convalescent COVID-19 samples. T cells, B-cell-depleted T cells, or PBMCs provided the cDNA or gDNA that served as material.

Original handling: Amplification of reference gene primers was used by the study to estimate nucleated cell counts. Profiling relied on immunoSEQ multiplex PCR, and the TCRdb table lists in-frame clones only, not all of them. V, J and clone size are those of that table, while D and trimming were read from the DNA. The table includes 80,000 to 95,000 clones, about three quarters detected once. The V and J ends lost 7 bases and 8 bases respectively, with 15 bases between them. This CDR3 spans 13 amino acids. The clonotype originates from a woman aged 80 or over with active or convalescent COVID-19. V gene TRBV12-3 or TRBV12-4 combines with J gene TRBJ1-5, with unresolved D. Sequencing was carried out using peripheral blood. This CDR3 reads CASTDSLDKPQHF. CDR3 DNA sequence: TGTGCCAGCACAGATAGCCTTGATAAGCCCCAGCATTTT.